These 19 T cell receptor beta chains were sequenced from one sample in a study of cytomegalovirus exposure and HLA in healthy donors. The data were produced by immunoSEQ multiplex PCR, yet TCRdb's version contains in-frame clones alone and is incomplete. The profile covers more than 110,000 clones, with just under 85% appearing a single time and roughly 1.4% taken by the ten largest. Material for sequencing was PBMCs. The receptors were gathered from a woman between 25 and 40 years old in good health and CMV-seronegative.

V gene TRBV7-2 combines with J gene TRBJ2-7; D is unresolved. V was cut by 1 base and J by 6 bases, with 13 bases left in between. This CDR3 is 14 amino acids long. Germline CDR1 is SGHTA and CDR2 is FQGNSA. CDR3 nucleotide sequence: TGTGCCAGCAGCTTAGGCCAGGAAGTGCGCGAGCAGTACTTC. Amino acids: CASSLGQEVREQYF.

This clone has more than one count but fewer than ten. V and J are TRBV15 and TRBJ2-7; 10 bases fit TRBD1. Unmatched junction bases numbered 8, after V lost 2 bases and J lost 7 bases. The CDR3 length is 15 residues. Per the germline V gene, CDR1 is LNHNV and CDR2 is YYDKDF (reference sequence). CDR3 DNA sequence: TGTGCCACCAGCAGAATGACAGGGGGCTCGGGAGAGCAGTACTTC. Protein product: CATSRMTGGSGEQYF.

The chain carries TRBV19 and TRBJ2-2; TRBD1 matches 9 bases. CDR1 and CDR2 from the germline V gene are LNHDA and SQIVND (reference sequence). V was clipped by 6 bases and J by 6 bases; unmatched bases: 5. This CDR3 region has 14 residues. The CDR3 protein is CASRRTGASGELFF. The CDR3 DNA reads as TGTGCCAGTAGGAGGACAGGGGCTTCCGGGGAGCTGTTTTTT. Supplemented by reference TRBV19 and TRBJ2-2, the full variable domain reads DGGITQSPKYLFRKEGQNVTLSCEQNLNHDAMYWYRQDPGQGLRLIYYSQIVNDFQKGDIAEGYSVSREKKESFPLTVTSAQKNPTAFYLCASRRTGASGELFFGEGSRLTVL.

Only a few counts were recorded for this clone. The J gene is TRBJ2-7, the V gene TRBV15, with a possible D match to TRBD1 (6 bases). The germline gives CDR1 LNHNV, CDR2 YYDKDF (reference sequence). The CDR3 is made up of 15 amino acids. V was shortened by 5 bases and J by 1 base, with 15 bases between the two germline ends. CDR3 loop: CATSADRYRSYEQYF. The CDR3 coding sequence is TGTGCCACCAGCGCCGACAGGTACAGATCCTACGAGCAGTACTTC.

The chain has TRBV5-4 and TRBJ2-7, with 7 bases identical to TRBD1. Germline V lookup: CDR1 SGHNT, CDR2 YYREEE (reference sequence). The length of the CDR3 is 15 residues. V shed 4 bases, J shed 6 bases, and the junction held 13 bases outside the gene matches. The CDR3 sequence: CASSLPPGGGGEQYF. As DNA, the CDR3 is TGTGCCAGCAGCCTCCCGCCAGGGGGTGGTGGCGAGCAGTACTTC.

In this sample, this clone turned up a few times. This chain links TRBV18 with TRBJ1-2; no firm D call. Germline V gene sequence: CDR1 KGHSH, CDR2 LQKENI. The CDR3 is 14 residues long. Trimming took off 3 bases at V and 9 bases at J, with 17 bases between the two ends. The CDR3 DNA follows: TGTGCCAGCTCACCCCTTCAGGAGGTCTCAAGCTACACCTTC. As protein: CASSPLQEVSSYTF.

This clone was found a few times. V gene TRBV10-3 combines with J gene TRBJ2-7; no reliable D call. The CDR3 is 12 amino acids. Trimming took off 2 bases at V and 5 bases at J, with 7 bases between the two ends. Germline V gene sequence: CDR1 ENHRY, CDR2 SYGVKD. The CDR3 region is CAISEGGNEQYF. The CDR3 region has the DNA TGTGCCATCAGTGAGGGCGGAAACGAGCAGTACTTC.

The chain joins TRBV18 to TRBJ2-1; perhaps TRBD1 as D (5 bases). Germline-derived CDR1 and CDR2 are KGHSH and LQKENI. The CDR3 has 14 residues. V was cut by 7 bases and J by 0 bases, with 10 bases left in between. CDR3 protein: CASCHRHSYNEQFF. CDR3 DNA: TGTGCCAGCTGCCACAGGCACTCCTACAATGAGCAGTTCTTC.

V usage is TRBV2 and J usage is TRBJ2-5, with D unresolved. CDR1 and CDR2 (germline): SNHLY, FYNNEI. The CDR3 length is 12 residues. The ends were cut back, 6 bases at V and 1 base at J, with 6 bases in the middle. The CDR3 nucleotides are TGTGCCAGCAGGACTTCCCAAGAGACCCAGTACTTC. It is translated as CASRTSQETQYF. Filled out from reference TRBV2 and TRBJ2-5, the complete variable domain reads EPEVTQTPSHQVTQMGQEVILRCVPISNHLYFYWYRQILGQKVEFLVSFYNNEISEKSEIFDDQFSVERPDGSNFTLKIRSTKLEDSAMYFCASRTSQETQYFGPGTRLLVL.

V is TRBV7-9 and J is TRBJ2-3, with 7 bases matching TRBD1. The CDR3 runs 12 residues. Germline lookup yields CDR1 SEHNR and CDR2 FQNEAQ (reference sequence). Trimming at V came to 5 bases and at J to 11 bases, leaving 7 bases not matched to a gene. DNA for the CDR3: TGTGCCAGCAGCCCAGACAGGGTGGAGCAGTATTTT. Translation: CASSPDRVEQYF.

The V and J genes are TRBV7-2 and TRBJ1-2, with 7 bases that match TRBD1. Germline trimming cut 2 bases from V and 6 bases from J; bases unmatched to any gene: 9. Germline CDR1 SGHTA, CDR2 FQGNSA. The CDR3 consists of 15 residues. The DNA for the CDR3 is TGTGCCAGCAGCTTAACCTCGACAGGGTCCCATGGCTACACCTTC. It encodes CASSLTSTGSHGYTF.

The chain is built from TRBV2 and TRBJ2-3; D remains ambiguous. CDR3 length: 13 residues. Germline loops: CDR1 SNHLY, CDR2 FYNNEI. V dropped 8 bases and J dropped 8 bases, with 17 bases sitting between them. DNA for the CDR3: TGTGCCAGCGTCCCAAGGAGACCAGCTACGCAGTATTTT. Translated: CASVPRRPATQYF.

The chain's CDR3 is CASSVRTGGYEKLFF. The CDR3 DNA reads TGTGCCAGCAGTGTTAGGACAGGGGGCTATGAAAAACTGTTTTTT. This chain connects TRBV6-5 to TRBJ1-4; 11 bases are shared with TRBD1. This CDR3 has 15 residues. Trimming at V came to 5 bases and at J to 6 bases, leaving 5 bases not matched to a gene. Per germline, CDR1 MNHEY and CDR2 SVGAGI.

The gene calls are TRBV19 and TRBJ2-5, with D perhaps TRBD2 (5 bases). With 5 bases removed from V and 5 bases from J, the gap between germline ends came to 15 bases. The CDR3 totals 14 residues. CDR1 and CDR2 (germline): LNHDA, SQIVND (reference sequence). The chain's CDR3 is CASSPDSGGETQYF. CDR3 in DNA: TGTGCCAGTAGTCCCGACTCTGGCGGGGAGACCCAGTACTTC.

As regards this clone: The same CDR3 can be traced to other DNA sequences in this sample. This chain links TRBV18 with TRBJ1-4, with D possibly being TRBD1 (6 bases). Trimming cost V 3 bases and J 8 bases, with 16 bases left between them. Germline-derived CDR1 and CDR2 are KGHSH and LQKENI. There are 15 residues in the CDR3. As DNA, the CDR3 is TGTGCCAGCTCACCTGACAGGACCCTGGGGGAAAAACTGTTTTTT. It yields the protein CASSPDRTLGEKLFF. Variable domain in full (rest from reference TRBV18 and TRBJ1-4): NAGVMQNPRHLVRRRGQEARLRCSPMKGHSHVYWYRQLPEEGLKFMVYLQKENIIDESGMPKERFSAEFPKEGPSILRIQQVVRGDSAAYFCASSPDRTLGEKLFFGSGTQLSVL.

The chain combines TRBV11-2 with TRBJ2-2; the D is unclear. The CDR3 is 16 amino acids. Between the trimmed V and J ends, which lost 1 base and 2 bases, there was a span of 11 bases. The germline V gene has CDR1 SGHAT and CDR2 FQNNGV. DNA of the CDR3: TGTGCCAGCAGCTTAGTTTCTGGCTCAAACACCGGGGAGCTGTTTTTT. Encoded protein: CASSLVSGSNTGELFF.

The chain recombines TRBV13 with TRBJ2-1, with 8 bases aligning to TRBD1. CDR1 PRHDT and CDR2 FYEKMQ come from the germline V gene (reference sequence). V trimming: 4 bases; J trimming: 8 bases; junction bases outside the gene matches: 13. CDR3 length: 16 amino acids. The CDR3 region is CASSSLAGQGVYEQFF. CDR3 nucleotides: TGTGCCAGCAGCTCCCTTGCAGGACAGGGAGTTTATGAGCAGTTCTTC.

This clone showed up just a few times. The rearrangement links TRBV28 to TRBJ2-7, with 10 bases that match TRBD1. The germline CDR1 and CDR2 sequences are MDHEN and SYDVKM. V lost 4 bases to trimming and J lost 2 bases; unmatched junction nucleotides: 14. The CDR3 runs to 18 residues. The CDR3: CASSSDGWGTGDTYEQYF. DNA for the CDR3: TGTGCCAGCAGTTCCGACGGGTGGGGGACAGGGGACACCTACGAGCAGTACTTC.

CDR3: CASSTFSAGPGNTIYF. The CDR3 DNA reads TGTGCCAGCAGCACCTTCTCGGCGGGACCTGGAAACACCATATATTTT. V usage is TRBV11-1 and J usage is TRBJ1-3; D possibly corresponds to TRBD1 (5 bases). CDR3 length: 16 amino acids. The V and J ends lost 5 bases and 2 bases respectively, with 16 bases between them. Germline CDR1 and CDR2: SGHAT and FQDESV (reference sequence).